This TCR beta chain was sequenced for a study of shared clonotypes between healthy human individuals. For this clone: Its antigen is not identified.

Study-wide results and caveats: The rarefaction results pointed to incomplete sorted-subset sequencing despite large depth.

TCRdb's copy holds only in-frame clones and misses some; the assay was immunoSEQ multiplex PCR. The profile shows about 2.2 million clones, about 94% of them singletons. Trimming shortened V by 0 bases and J by 2 bases, and 7 bases separated the two germline ends. The CDR3 is 14 residues long. Germline CDR1 and CDR2: WSHSY and SAAADI. CD45RO negativity and positive selection for CCR7 defined naive CD8 cells, a population that excluded terminally differentiated effector memory CD45RA+ cells. The receptor's source is a man younger than 35 in good health. Some clones in this sample may be carry-over from other donors' samples. The chain has TRBV10-2 and TRBJ1-1; D ambiguous. Input material: naive CD8+ T cells from PBMCs. The CDR3 loop is CASSESWGNTEAFF. DNA of the CDR3: TGCGCCAGCAGTGAGTCGTGGGGAAACACTGAAGCTTTCTTT.